The 11 T cell receptor beta chains presented below share a single source sample, sequenced in a study of T cell responses to AZD1222 COVID-19 vaccine. The data were produced by immunoSEQ multiplex PCR, yet TCRdb's version contains in-frame clones alone and is incomplete. The sample carries tens of thousands of clones, over 75% recorded once. The sample in question was peripheral blood, obtained 28 days after the second AZD1222 dose. These receptor sequences come from an adult who received the AZD1222 COVID-19 vaccine.

The chain carries TRBV7-2 and TRBJ1-5; D gene ambiguous. CDR1 is SGHTA, CDR2 FQGNSA, per germline. This CDR3 has 13 residues. The V end was cut by 4 bases, the J end by 4 bases, with 8 bases between. The CDR3: CASSSDRNQPQHF. CDR3 nucleotides: TGTGCCAGCAGCTCAGACCGAAATCAGCCCCAGCATTTT.

This chain links TRBV12-3 or TRBV12-4 with TRBJ1-5; TRBD1 is a possible D gene (6 bases). Trimming shortened V by 7 bases and J by 4 bases, and 11 bases separated the two germline ends. This CDR3 comprises 13 residues. The CDR3 region is CASTYRVNQPQHF. CDR3 coding DNA: TGTGCCAGCACCTACAGGGTGAATCAGCCCCAGCATTTT.

This chain connects TRBV3-1 (or the pseudogene TRBV3-2) to TRBJ1-6, with D hard to call. Trimming pared 4 bases from V and 7 bases from J, leaving 8 bases between. This CDR3 is built from 13 residues. The germline CDR1 and CDR2 sequences are LGHDT and YNNKEL (reference sequence). CDR3 nucleotides: TGTGCCAGCAGCCCCGCATGGAATTCACCCCTCCACTTT. This encodes CASSPAWNSPLHF.

The chain recombines TRBV14 with TRBJ1-2; TRBD1 aligns across 10 bases. The V gene end was trimmed by 5 bases and the J gene end by 5 bases; junction bases not matched to a gene: 5. The CDR3 extends over 14 amino acids. Germline CDR1 reads SGHDN; CDR2 reads FVKESK. The CDR3 region is CASSSRQGAYGYTF. Written as DNA, the CDR3 is TGTGCCAGCAGCTCACGACAGGGGGCATATGGCTACACCTTC. Combining the CDR3 with reference TRBV14 and TRBJ1-2 gives the whole variable domain EAGVTQFPSHSVIEKGQTVTLRCDPISGHDNLYWYRRVMGKEIKFLLHFVKESKQDESGMPNNRFLAERTGGTYSTLKVQPAELEDSGVYFCASSSRQGAYGYTFGSGTRLTVV.

This clone was counted only a few times. The chain uses TRBV5-1 and TRBJ1-5, with 7 nucleotides matching TRBD1. This CDR3 spans 14 amino acids. Trimming cost V 0 bases and J 7 bases; bases outside gene matches: 4. Germline V gives CDR1 SGHRS, CDR2 YFSETQ. The CDR3 loop reads CASSLGQGEQPQHF. The CDR3 DNA is TGCGCCAGCAGCTTGGGGCAGGGGGAACAGCCCCAGCATTTT. The full variable domain, its missing parts supplied by reference TRBV5-1 and TRBJ1-5, is KAGVTQTPRYLIKTRGQQVTLSCSPISGHRSVSWYQQTPGQGLQFLFEYFSETQRNKGNFPGRFSGRQFSNSRSEMNVSTLELGDSALYLCASSLGQGEQPQHFGDGTRLSIL.

This chain joins TRBV5-1 and TRBJ1-5; D might be TRBD1 (5 bases). The ends were cut back, 0 bases at V and 3 bases at J, with 7 bases in the middle. The germline V gene encodes CDR1 SGHRS and CDR2 YFSETQ. This CDR3 comprises 14 residues. Here the CDR3 reads CASSLEGVNQPQHF. In DNA, the CDR3 is TGCGCCAGCAGCTTGGAAGGGGTCAATCAGCCCCAGCATTTT.

V is TRBV18 and J is TRBJ2-7; 12 positions match TRBD1. V was pared by 5 bases and J by 6 bases, with 8 bases of the junction left unmatched. CDR1 is KGHSH, CDR2 LQKENI, per germline. The CDR3 is made up of 15 amino acids. The CDR3 nucleotides are TGTGCCAGCTCAGACCCGGGACAGGGGGCAGGCGAGCAGTACTTC. Translation gives CASSDPGQGAGEQYF.

Only a few counts were recorded for this clone. V gene TRBV14 combines with J gene TRBJ2-3; 13 bases are a match to TRBD2. This CDR3 has 16 residues. The V and J ends lost 2 bases and 3 bases, in that order; junction bases with no gene match: 2. CDR1 is SGHDN, CDR2 FVKESK, per germline. The CDR3 spells CASSQQTSGGTDTQYF. CDR3 coding DNA: TGTGCCAGCAGCCAACAGACTAGCGGGGGGACAGATACGCAGTATTTT. The full variable domain, with the rest looked up from reference TRBV14 and TRBJ2-3, is EAGVTQFPSHSVIEKGQTVTLRCDPISGHDNLYWYRRVMGKEIKFLLHFVKESKQDESGMPNNRFLAERTGGTYSTLKVQPAELEDSGVYFCASSQQTSGGTDTQYFGPGTRLTVL.

This chain uses TRBV4-1 with TRBJ2-7; D unclear. CDR1 is MGHRA and CDR2 is YSYEKL in the germline V gene. The CDR3 has 18 amino acids. Trimming took off 3 bases at V and 3 bases at J, with 24 bases between the two ends. DNA of the CDR3: TGCGCCAGCAGCCAGGGGTGGAGACGCGACATCCACCTCTACGAGCAGTACTTC. This sequence encodes CASSQGWRRDIHLYEQYF.

The rearrangement uses TRBV10-3 and TRBJ1-4; D is uncertain. Trimming cost V 10 bases and J 0 bases, with 12 bases left between them. The germline V gene encodes CDR1 ENHRY and CDR2 SYGVKD. CDR3 length equals 14 residues. The CDR3: CANRTRATNEKLFF. CDR3 nucleotide sequence: TGTGCCAACCGGACGCGTGCAACTAATGAAAAACTGTTTTTT.

This sequence joins TRBV11-1 and TRBJ1-2; D is uncertain. The CDR3 is 13 amino acids. Trimming pared 5 bases from V and 4 bases from J, leaving 11 bases between. The germline V gene has CDR1 SGHAT and CDR2 FQDESV (reference sequence). The CDR3 protein is CASSHQTSYGYTF. CDR3 DNA sequence: TGTGCCAGCAGCCACCAGACGTCCTATGGCTACACCTTC.